These 13 T cell receptor beta chains share one sample of origin, sequenced in a study of T-cell reconstitution after alpha-beta-depleted transplantation in children. A library of TCRbeta sequences, prepared with unique molecular identifiers, was generated. TCRdb reprocessed the PCR reads with MiXCR, giving one entry per CDR3 protein. The sample holds about 360,000 distinct CDR3 sequences; roughly 15% are singletons and the top ten take 3.5% to 4.5%. The sequenced sample was PBMCs, obtained from the stem cell graft. These receptors came from a human donor who donated a stem cell graft to a child with Fanconi anemia.

The chain is built from TRBV6-1 and TRBJ1-5, with 9 positions matching TRBD1. V trimming: 1 base; J trimming: 6 bases; junction bases outside the gene matches: 1. The CDR3 runs 14 residues. Germline assignment: CDR1 MNHNS and CDR2 SASEGT. As DNA, the CDR3 is TGTGCCAGCAGTGAAGAGACAGGGGGTCAGCCCCAGCATTTT. Its translation: CASSEETGGQPQHF.

The J gene is TRBJ1-1, the V gene TRBV20-1; D is ambiguous. The germline gives CDR1 DFQATT, CDR2 SNEGSKA (reference sequence). The CDR3 is 13 amino acids. Trimming shortened V by 5 bases and J by 0 bases, and 10 bases separated the two germline ends. The DNA for the CDR3 is TGCAGTGCTCCGGAGATCTTGAACACTGAAGCTTTCTTT. It yields the protein CSAPEILNTEAFF.

This clonotype was counted at least ten times. This chain links TRBV29-1 with TRBJ2-2; D remains unclear. Germline assignment: CDR1 SQVTM and CDR2 ANQGSEA. The CDR3 has 12 amino acids. V was cut by 6 bases and J by 4 bases, with 9 bases left in between. This chain's CDR3 is CSVPDGTGELFF. DNA for the CDR3: TGCAGCGTCCCCGATGGCACCGGGGAGCTGTTTTTT.

The chain combines TRBV20-1 with TRBJ1-1; no definite D call. This CDR3 has 15 residues. Germline V gene lookup returns CDR1 DFQATT and CDR2 SNEGSKA (reference sequence). V dropped 0 bases and J dropped 6 bases, with 17 bases sitting between them. The CDR3 bases are TGCAGTGCTAGAGACGGGTTCAGGTCTGTCGCTGAAGCTTTCTTT. Its protein is CSARDGFRSVAEAFF.

This clonotype has a handful of counts. The chain couples TRBV15 to TRBJ2-7, with 9 bases aligning to TRBD1. The J segment lost 6 bases and the V segment lost 5 bases, leaving 5 bases of the junction unmatched. This CDR3 spans 13 amino acids. Per the germline V gene, CDR1 is LNHNV and CDR2 is YYDKDF (reference sequence). As DNA, the CDR3 is TGTGCCACCAGCGGGGGACAGGGCCGCGAGCAGTACTTC. It translates to CATSGGQGREQYF.

The chain couples TRBV5-1 to TRBJ2-7; 8 bases fit TRBD1. Losses at the gene ends were 4 bases for V and 2 bases for J; bases not matched to a gene: 5. This CDR3 region has 14 residues. In germline, CDR1 is SGHRS, CDR2 YFSETQ. CDR3 loop: CASSGWTGTYEQYF. The CDR3 DNA sequence: TGCGCCAGCAGCGGATGGACAGGGACCTACGAGCAGTACTTC.

The V gene is TRBV7-2, the J gene TRBJ1-2; 9 positions agree with TRBD1. Germline CDR1 is SGHTA and CDR2 is FQGNSA. V shed 5 bases and J 8 bases; nucleotides not matched to a gene: 6. The CDR3 is 13 amino acids. CDR3 DNA sequence: TGTGCCAGCAGCCGGGACAGGGTAAAGGGCTACACCTTC. Residues: CASSRDRVKGYTF. The full variable domain, completed using reference TRBV7-2 and TRBJ1-2, is GAGVSQSPSNKVTEKGKDVELRCDPISGHTALYWYRQSLGQGLEFLIYFQGNSAPDKSGLPSDRFSAERTGGSVSTLTIQRTQQEDSAVYLCASSRDRVKGYTFGSGTRLTVV.

The J gene is TRBJ1-2, the V gene TRBV9, with a weak D call TRBD1 (6 bases). CDR1 is SGDLS and CDR2 is YYNGEE in the germline V gene. Trimming stripped 0 bases from V and 2 bases from J, with 17 bases between. The CDR3 extends over 17 amino acids. In DNA, the CDR3 is TGTGCCAGCAGCGTAGGGGGGACACGGTCCAGCAACTATGGCTACACCTTC. Protein: CASSVGGTRSSNYGYTF.

This clonotype was detected ten times or more. The chain uses TRBV12-3 or TRBV12-4 and TRBJ1-1, with a possible D match to TRBD1 (6 bases). This CDR3 region has 15 residues. The V end lost 6 bases, the J end lost 5 bases, and 19 bases lay between the germline ends. CDR3 DNA: TGTGCCAGCAGACACATACAGGGACGGACGACTGAAGCTTTCTTT. It codes for CASRHIQGRTTEAFF.

V and J are TRBV12-3 or TRBV12-4 and TRBJ2-5; TRBD2 agrees at 13 bases. V lost 6 bases and J lost 7; bases outside the gene matches: 11. The CDR3 totals 16 residues. CDR3 sequence reads: CASRPGLAGDPGTQYF. The CDR3 DNA is TGTGCCAGCAGACCCGGACTAGCGGGGGACCCGGGGACCCAGTACTTC.

This clonotype has more than one count but fewer than ten. V and J are TRBV4-2 and TRBJ2-7; TRBD2 might be the D (7 bases). The CDR3 loop spans 16 amino acids. Trimming took 0 bases from V and 5 from J, leaving 17 bases between them. Germline loops: CDR1 LGHNA, CDR2 YNFKEQ. CDR3 bases: TGTGCCAGCAGCCAAGATCTAGGGGGGGCCGGGCACGAGCAGTACTTC. It codes for CASSQDLGGAGHEQYF.

This clonotype was seen a handful of times. The rearrangement uses TRBV6-1 and TRBJ2-7; no clear D gene. V was cut by 5 bases and J by 3 bases, with 14 bases left in between. The germline V gene has CDR1 MNHNS and CDR2 SASEGT. This CDR3 has 14 amino acids. Here the CDR3 DNA reads TGTGCCAGCAGTCGGCAGGACCATGTCTACGAGCAGTACGTC. Its translation is CASSRQDHVYEQYV.

This sequence joins TRBV7-9 and TRBJ2-1; 9 nucleotides align to TRBD2. Per the germline V gene, CDR1 is SEHNR and CDR2 is FQNEAQ (reference sequence). Trimming took 4 bases from V and 5 from J; bases not matched to a gene: 6. This CDR3 contains 15 residues. The CDR3 protein is CASSSKRGVHNEQFF. CDR3 nucleotides: TGTGCCAGCAGCTCCAAGCGGGGGGTCCACAATGAGCAGTTCTTC.